This is a list of T cell receptor beta chains from one sample in a study of T-cell reconstitution after alpha-beta-depleted transplantation in children. TCRdb used MiXCR to reprocess the PCR reads, holding one entry per CDR3 protein. This repertoire shows about a million distinct CDR3 sequences, about 30% found once; its top ten account for 28%. The sequencing used PBMCs, mostly from graft donor cells, collected 360 days after TCRalphabeta/CD19-depleted stem cell transplant. These receptors all come from a boy in the first two years of life who had a stem cell transplant for SCID, so the T cells may come from the graft donor. CDR3s include the opening cysteine and the closing phenylalanine or tryptophan. Each record gives: V gene, J gene, clone size, D gene, CDR3 protein, CDR3 DNA. D genes are given only for firm matches. Clone size is given for some rows only: seen once, a few or many times, or a class if the clone is expanded.

>TRBV18|TRBJ1-1|.|.
CASSPIRTGPYLQAFF
TGTGCCAGCTCACCAATTCGAACCGGGCCCTACCTTCAAGCTTTCTTT
>TRBV5-1|TRBJ2-2|few|.
CASASATGELFF
TGCGCCAGCGCTTCAGCAACCGGGGAGCTGTTTTTT
>TRBV9|TRBJ2-5|few|.
CASSPRTGAIETQYF
TGTGCCAGCAGCCCTCGGACGGGGGCTATAGAGACCCAGTACTTC
>TRBV20-1|TRBJ1-1|.|.
CSARDTGRNTEAFF
TGCAGTGCTAGAGATACAGGGCGAAACACTGAAGCTTTCTTT
>TRBV28|TRBJ2-7|.|.
CASSLWDSVTYEQYF
TGTGCCAGCAGTTTATGGGACAGCGTAACCTACGAGCAGTACTTC
>TRBV14|TRBJ2-1|few|TRBD2
CANPSPRGDEQFF
TGTGCCAACCCTTCTCCCCGGGGGGATGAGCAGTTCTTC
>TRBV6-1|TRBJ2-5|.|TRBD1
CASSAGDSRRGTQYF
TGTGCCAGCAGTGCCGGGGACAGTCGTCGGGGGACCCAGTACTTC
>TRBV29-1|TRBJ2-1|few|TRBD1
CSVEKWDRASEQFF
TGCAGCGTTGAAAAGTGGGACAGGGCAAGTGAGCAGTTCTTC
>TRBV13|TRBJ2-7|few|TRBD1
CASSIQGDRSSYEQYF
TGTGCCAGCAGCATCCAGGGGGACCGCAGCTCCTACGAGCAGTACTTC
>TRBV6-5|TRBJ1-6|.|.
CASSYGQGNSPLHF
TGTGCCAGCAGTTACGGGCAGGGAAATTCACCCCTCCACTTT
>TRBV18|TRBJ1-2|.|.
CASSPRSGYGYTF
TGTGCCAGCTCACCCCGTAGCGGCTATGGCTACACCTTC
>TRBV6-1|TRBJ2-3|few|.
CASSRTQLTISTDTQYF
TGTGCCAGCAGTCGTACCCAGTTGACAATTAGCACAGATACGCAGTATTTT
>TRBV11-1|TRBJ2-1|.|TRBD2
CASSSGLAGGSTYNEQFF
TGTGCCAGCAGCTCGGGACTAGCGGGGGGATCGACCTACAATGAGCAGTTCTTC
>TRBV10-3|TRBJ2-2|.|.
CAIRGGGRTGELFF
TGTGCCATCAGGGGGGGAGGCCGCACCGGGGAGCTGTTTTTT
>TRBV12-3/TRBV12-4|TRBJ2-7|.|TRBD1
CASSLGETGRYF
TGTGCCAGCAGTTTGGGGGAGACAGGGAGGTACTTC
>TRBV5-1|TRBJ2-1|.|TRBD2
CVSSSGGVKNEQFF
TGCGTCAGCAGCTCGGGGGGGGTGAAGAATGAGCAGTTCTTC
>TRBV20-1|TRBJ2-5|.|.
CSAITERETQYF
TGCAGTGCTATAACAGAGAGAGAGACCCAGTACTTC
>TRBV4-1|TRBJ2-2|.|.
CASSQDLGVRAGELFF
TGCGCCAGCAGCCAAGATCTTGGCGTTAGAGCCGGGGAGCTGTTTTTT
>TRBV9|TRBJ2-7|few|.
CASSVEGGSYEQYF
TGTGCCAGCAGCGTAGAAGGGGGCTCCTACGAGCAGTACTTC
>TRBV29-1|TRBJ2-4|.|TRBD2
CSVPKDPVIREDIQYF
TGCAGCGTCCCTAAGGACCCCGTGATCCGGGAGGACATTCAGTACTTC
>TRBV20-1|TRBJ1-1|few|.
CSARDPRRGYMNTEAFF
TGCAGTGCTAGAGATCCCCGTAGGGGGTACATGAACACTGAAGCTTTCTTT
>TRBV12-3/TRBV12-4|TRBJ2-7|.|.
CASSPQGRISTYEQYF
TGTGCCAGCAGTCCCCAGGGGCGTATTTCCACCTACGAGCAGTACTTC
>TRBV6-2/TRBV6-3|TRBJ2-5|few|.
CASHLGPNQETQYF
TGTGCCAGCCACCTGGGACCCAACCAAGAGACCCAGTACTTC
>TRBV12-3/TRBV12-4|TRBJ1-5|few|.
CASSVIWNQPQHF
TGTGCCAGCAGTGTTATCTGGAATCAGCCCCAGCATTTT
>TRBV5-1|TRBJ1-2|.|.
CASSSATEGGGYTF
TGCGCCAGCAGCTCAGCGACCGAGGGCGGCGGCTACACCTTC
>TRBV4-2|TRBJ2-7|few|TRBD1
CASSRHRGSHPYEQYF
TGTGCCAGCAGCCGTCACAGGGGTTCTCACCCCTACGAGCAGTACTTC
>TRBV11-2|TRBJ1-1|.|.
CASSLTAGAANTEAFF
TGTGCCAGCAGCTTAACCGCAGGGGCGGCGAACACTGAAGCTTTCTTT
>TRBV5-1|TRBJ2-7|.|.
CASTRDGAYEQYF
TGCGCCAGCACCCGGGACGGAGCCTACGAGCAGTACTTC
>TRBV2|TRBJ1-2|.|.
CASSDRGPGNGYTF
TGTGCCAGCAGTGATAGGGGACCTGGGAATGGCTACACCTTC
>TRBV20-1|TRBJ2-1|few|.
CSAREAGDGEQFF
TGCAGTGCTAGAGAGGCAGGGGACGGTGAGCAGTTCTTC
>TRBV12-3/TRBV12-4|TRBJ2-1|few|TRBD1
CASSRPGQDLNEQFF
TGTGCCAGCAGCCGACCGGGACAGGATCTCAATGAGCAGTTCTTC
>TRBV24-1|TRBJ2-3|few|TRBD2
CATSDSPGGGTDTQYF
TGTGCCACCAGTGATTCCCCGGGAGGTGGGACAGATACGCAGTATTTT
>TRBV5-1|TRBJ2-1|.|TRBD2
CASSYTSGSSYNEQFF
TGCGCCAGCAGCTATACTAGCGGAAGCTCCTACAATGAGCAGTTCTTC
>TRBV7-9|TRBJ2-1|few|TRBD2
CASSHRAGDEQFF
TGTGCCAGCAGCCATAGGGCGGGGGATGAGCAGTTCTTC
>TRBV5-1|TRBJ2-1|.|.
CASSSLPTYNEQFF
TGCGCCAGCAGCTCCCTCCCCACGTACAATGAGCAGTTCTTC
>TRBV5-1|TRBJ2-7|.|TRBD2
CASSREVGVYEQYF
TGCGCCAGCAGCCGGGAGGTGGGAGTCTACGAGCAGTACTTC
>TRBV5-1|TRBJ2-1|.|.
CASSFIGTAAYNEQFF
TGCGCCAGCAGCTTCATCGGGACGGCAGCCTACAATGAGCAGTTCTTC
>TRBV4-3|TRBJ2-1|.|.
CASSQVVAPYNEQFF
TGCGCCAGCAGCCAAGTAGTCGCACCTTACAATGAGCAGTTCTTC
>TRBV15|TRBJ2-5|.|.
CATSSWPGETQYF
TGTGCCACCAGCTCCTGGCCTGGAGAGACCCAGTACTTC
>TRBV4-3|TRBJ2-3|.|.
CASSQGVFPAGSTDTQYF
TGCGCCAGCAGCCAAGGGGTCTTCCCAGCGGGCAGCACAGATACGCAGTATTTT
>TRBV7-9|TRBJ2-7|.|.
CASRMNGTEYF
TGTGCCAGCAGGATGAACGGCACAGAGTACTTC
>TRBV2|TRBJ2-3|.|.
CASSEAPIAPDTQYF
TGTGCCAGCAGTGAAGCCCCCATAGCGCCAGATACGCAGTATTTT
>TRBV11-2|TRBJ2-7|.|.
CASSLAIREHGQYF
TGTGCCAGCAGCTTAGCGATAAGGGAGCATGGGCAGTACTTC
>TRBV4-1|TRBJ1-3|few|TRBD1
CASSQRQGDRNTIYF
TGCGCCAGCAGCCAGAGGCAGGGGGATAGAAACACCATATATTTT
>TRBV7-3|TRBJ2-3|few|TRBD1
CASSARDRAADTQYF
TGTGCCAGCAGCGCAAGGGACAGGGCGGCAGATACGCAGTATTTT
>TRBV14|TRBJ2-1|.|TRBD2
CASSQDRTSGGTGEQFF
TGTGCCAGCAGCCAAGATAGGACTAGCGGGGGGACCGGGGAGCAGTTCTTC
>TRBV4-1|TRBJ2-2|.|TRBD1
CASSQVSGTKGAGAGELFF
TGCGCCAGCAGCCAAGTCTCCGGGACGAAGGGGGCAGGTGCCGGGGAGCTGTTTTTT
>TRBV15|TRBJ2-7|once|.
CATSPTGLHDEQYF
TGTGCCACCAGCCCGACAGGTCTTCACGACGAGCAGTACTTC
>TRBV6-1|TRBJ1-1|few|.
CASSRRVSGGERPEAFF
TGTGCCAGCAGTCGACGGGTTTCAGGCGGGGAACGACCTGAAGCTTTCTTT
>TRBV9|TRBJ2-1|.|.
CASSGRDAFRFF
TGTGCCAGCAGCGGGAGGGACGCCTTTCGGTTCTTC
>TRBV5-1|TRBJ1-2|.|.
CASSLGILNYGYTF
TGCGCCAGCAGCTTGGGCATCCTTAACTATGGCTACACCTTC
>TRBV10-3|TRBJ2-7|.|TRBD1
CAIRKDRALVEQYF
TGTGCCATCAGGAAGGACAGGGCCTTAGTCGAGCAGTACTTC
>TRBV28|TRBJ1-6|many|.
CASSWGAEGSPLHF
TGTGCCAGCAGTTGGGGTGCTGAGGGATCACCCCTCCACTTT
>TRBV15|TRBJ2-1|few|TRBD2
CATSKRLAGGNNEQFF
TGTGCCACCAGCAAAAGACTAGCGGGGGGAAACAATGAGCAGTTCTTC
>TRBV18|TRBJ2-5|.|.
CASSPRSRMVQETQYF
TGTGCCAGCTCACCAAGGTCCAGAATGGTTCAAGAGACCCAGTACTTC
>TRBV4-1|TRBJ2-1|few|.
CASSQEGHSSYNEQFF
TGCGCCAGCAGCCAAGAGGGGCATAGCTCCTACAATGAGCAGTTCTTC
>TRBV10-3|TRBJ2-7|.|.
CAISDSGYEQYF
TGTGCCATCAGTGACAGCGGCTACGAGCAGTACTTC
>TRBV7-9|TRBJ1-1|.|.
CASSTFDSPNTEAFF
TGTGCCAGCAGCACCTTTGACAGCCCCAACACTGAAGCTTTCTTT
>TRBV6-5|TRBJ2-7|few|TRBD2
CASSYSGGRIYEQYF
TGTGCCAGCAGTTACTCGGGGGGGAGGATTTACGAGCAGTACTTC
>TRBV20-1|TRBJ2-5|few|.
CSARVSAKAQETQYF
TGCAGTGCTAGAGTGTCAGCAAAAGCCCAAGAGACCCAGTACTTC